This paragraph covers one T cell receptor beta chain sequence. The antigen remains undetermined. This sample is part of a study of OX40 agonist ivuxolimab in advanced cancers. Overall study: Averaging roughly 60 years in age, with a range of roughly 23 to 80, the cohort was 82.7% male. Participants could have had prior anti-PD-1, anti-PD-L1 or anti-CTLA-4 therapy, and around 40% had some.

V gave up 7 bases and J gave up 5 bases, with 20 bases separating them. The CDR3 spans 15 residues. Germline V gene lookup returns CDR1 MDHEN and CDR2 SYDVKM. TCRdb's table, derived via immunoSEQ multiplex PCR, lists solely in-frame clones and lacks some. The sample consists of tens of thousands of clones, 84% of them appearing once. General study results and limits: The antigen specificity of the peripheral T cells (those that were expanded) was not determined.

The sequences come from CD4+ or CD8+ T cells sorted from blood, collected in a trial of the OX40 agonist ivuxolimab. The TCR sequence derives from an adult with an advanced solid tumor such as melanoma, head and neck, liver or kidney cancer. The J gene is TRBJ2-5, the V gene TRBV28; perhaps TRBD2 as D (5 bases). The CDR3 bases are TGTGCCAGCACCCCCGCCGGAGGAGCCCGGGAGACCCAGTACTTC. Its protein product is CASTPAGGARETQYF.